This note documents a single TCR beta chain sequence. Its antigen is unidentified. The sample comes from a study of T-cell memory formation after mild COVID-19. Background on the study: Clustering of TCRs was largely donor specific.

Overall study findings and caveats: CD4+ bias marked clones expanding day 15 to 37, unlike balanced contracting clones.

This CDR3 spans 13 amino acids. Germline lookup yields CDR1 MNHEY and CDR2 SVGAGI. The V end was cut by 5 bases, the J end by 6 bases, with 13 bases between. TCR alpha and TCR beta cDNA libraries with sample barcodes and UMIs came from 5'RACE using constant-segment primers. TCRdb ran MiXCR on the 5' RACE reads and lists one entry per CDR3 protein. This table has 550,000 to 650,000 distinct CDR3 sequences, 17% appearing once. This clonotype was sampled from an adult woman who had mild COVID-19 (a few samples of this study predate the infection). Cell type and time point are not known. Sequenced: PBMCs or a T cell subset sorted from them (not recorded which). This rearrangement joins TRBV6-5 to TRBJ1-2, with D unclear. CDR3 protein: CASSLGRENGYTF. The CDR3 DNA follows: TGTGCCAGCAGTCTCGGGCGGGAGAATGGCTACACCTTC.